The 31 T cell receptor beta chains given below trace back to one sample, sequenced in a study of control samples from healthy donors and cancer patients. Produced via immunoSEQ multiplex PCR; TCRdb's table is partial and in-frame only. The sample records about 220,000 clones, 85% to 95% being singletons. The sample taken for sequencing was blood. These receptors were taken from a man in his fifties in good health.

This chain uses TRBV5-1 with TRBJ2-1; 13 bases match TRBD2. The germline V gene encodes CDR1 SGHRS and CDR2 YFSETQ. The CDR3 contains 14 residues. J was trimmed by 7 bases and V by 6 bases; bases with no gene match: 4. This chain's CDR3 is CASTGLAGENEQFF. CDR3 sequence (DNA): TGCGCCAGCACCGGACTAGCGGGGGAGAATGAGCAGTTCTTC.

The DNA for the CDR3 is TGTGCCACCAGTGATTTTAAATTGGCCAACACAGATACGCAGTATTTT. Amino acids: CATSDFKLANTDTQYF. The chain joins TRBV24-1 to TRBJ2-3; D unresolved. This CDR3 spans 16 amino acids. Per germline, CDR1 KGHDR and CDR2 SFDVKD. The germline V and J ends were trimmed by 1 base and 2 bases, with 12 bases remaining between them.

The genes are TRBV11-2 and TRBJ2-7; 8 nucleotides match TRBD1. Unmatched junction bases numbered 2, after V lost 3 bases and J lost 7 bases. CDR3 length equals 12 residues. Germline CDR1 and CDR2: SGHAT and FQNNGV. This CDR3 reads CASSLRQGEQYV. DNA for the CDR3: TGTGCCAGCAGCTTGAGACAGGGGGAGCAGTACGTC.

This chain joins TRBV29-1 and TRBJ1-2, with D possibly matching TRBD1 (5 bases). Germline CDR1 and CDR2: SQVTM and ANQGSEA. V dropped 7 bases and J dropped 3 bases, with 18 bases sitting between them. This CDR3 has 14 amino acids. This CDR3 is CSASRGADDYGYTF. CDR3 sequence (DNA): TGCAGCGCATCCCGTGGGGCAGACGACTATGGCTACACCTTC.

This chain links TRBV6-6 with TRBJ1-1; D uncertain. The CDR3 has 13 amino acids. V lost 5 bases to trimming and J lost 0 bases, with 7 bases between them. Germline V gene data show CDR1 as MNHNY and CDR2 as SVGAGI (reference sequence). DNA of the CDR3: TGTGCCAGCAGTCAACAGATGAACACTGAAGCTTTCTTT. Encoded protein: CASSQQMNTEAFF.

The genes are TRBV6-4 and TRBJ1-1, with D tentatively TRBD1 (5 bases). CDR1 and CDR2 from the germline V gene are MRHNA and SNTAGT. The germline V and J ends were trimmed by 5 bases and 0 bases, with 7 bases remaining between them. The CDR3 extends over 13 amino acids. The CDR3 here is CASSQGLNTEAFF. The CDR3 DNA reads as TGTGCCAGCAGTCAGGGTCTGAACACTGAAGCTTTCTTT.

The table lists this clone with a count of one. The DNA for the CDR3 is TGTGCCTGGAGTGTACTCGATAATGTAGGTTACGAGCAGTACTTC. Amino acid sequence: CAWSVLDNVGYEQYF. V and J are TRBV30 and TRBJ2-7; D unclear. The length of the CDR3 is 15 residues. Germline V gene data show CDR1 as GTSNPN and CDR2 as SVGIG (reference sequence). Trimming shortened V by 0 bases and J by 4 bases, and 16 bases separated the two germline ends.

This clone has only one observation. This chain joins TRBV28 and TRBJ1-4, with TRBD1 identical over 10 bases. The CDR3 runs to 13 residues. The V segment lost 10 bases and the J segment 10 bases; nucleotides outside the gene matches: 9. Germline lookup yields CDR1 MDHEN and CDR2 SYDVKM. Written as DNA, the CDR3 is TGTGCCACCTTCCGGGACAGGGGAGCAAAACTGTTTTTT. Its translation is CATFRDRGAKLFF.

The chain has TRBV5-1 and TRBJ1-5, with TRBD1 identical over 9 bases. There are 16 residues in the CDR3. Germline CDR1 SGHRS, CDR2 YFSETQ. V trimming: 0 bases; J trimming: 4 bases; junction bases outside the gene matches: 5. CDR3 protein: CASSLGGTGSNQPQHF. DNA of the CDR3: TGCGCCAGCAGCTTGGGGGGGACAGGGTCGAATCAGCCCCAGCATTTT.

This CDR3 is CASSLFGAHNEQFF. The CDR3 DNA reads as TGCGCCAGCAGCTTGTTTGGCGCGCACAATGAGCAGTTCTTC. The chain recombines TRBV5-1 with TRBJ2-1; D not certain. CDR1 and CDR2 (germline): SGHRS, YFSETQ. V was cut by 1 base and J by 5 bases, with 10 bases left in between. This CDR3 is built from 14 residues.

Here the CDR3 reads CASSPATVSSYNSPLHF. The DNA of the CDR3 is TGTGCCAGCAGCCCGGCGACAGTTAGCTCCTATAATTCACCCCTCCACTTT. The gene calls are TRBV28 and TRBJ1-6; D is possibly TRBD1 (5 bases). There are 17 residues in the CDR3. Germline V gene data show CDR1 as MDHEN and CDR2 as SYDVKM. The ends were cut back, 6 bases at V and 0 bases at J, with 15 bases in the middle.

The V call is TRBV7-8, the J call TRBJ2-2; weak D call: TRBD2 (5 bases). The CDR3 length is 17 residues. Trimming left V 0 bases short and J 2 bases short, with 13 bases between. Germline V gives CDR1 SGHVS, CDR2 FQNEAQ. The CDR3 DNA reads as TGTGCCAGCAGCTTAGCCCTCGGGTCGGGAAACACCGGGGAGCTGTTTTTT. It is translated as CASSLALGSGNTGELFF. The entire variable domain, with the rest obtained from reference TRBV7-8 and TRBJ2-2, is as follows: GAGVSQSPRYKVAKRGQDVALRCDPISGHVSLFWYQQALGQGPEFLTYFQNEAQLDKSGLPSDRFFAERPEGSVSTLKIQRTQQEDSAVYLCASSLALGSGNTGELFFGEGSRLTVL.

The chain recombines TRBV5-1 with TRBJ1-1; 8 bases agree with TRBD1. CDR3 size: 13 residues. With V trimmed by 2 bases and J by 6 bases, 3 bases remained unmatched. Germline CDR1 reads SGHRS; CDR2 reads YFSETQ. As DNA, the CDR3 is TGCGCCAGCAGCTTTCAGGGGGCGGCTGAAGCTTTCTTT. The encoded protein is CASSFQGAAEAFF.

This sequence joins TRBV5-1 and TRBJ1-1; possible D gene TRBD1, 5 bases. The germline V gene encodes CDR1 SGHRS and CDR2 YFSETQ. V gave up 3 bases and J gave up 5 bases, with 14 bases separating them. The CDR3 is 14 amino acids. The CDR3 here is CASSSFDGGTEAFF. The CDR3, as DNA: TGCGCCAGCAGCTCTTTCGACGGGGGGACTGAAGCTTTCTTT.

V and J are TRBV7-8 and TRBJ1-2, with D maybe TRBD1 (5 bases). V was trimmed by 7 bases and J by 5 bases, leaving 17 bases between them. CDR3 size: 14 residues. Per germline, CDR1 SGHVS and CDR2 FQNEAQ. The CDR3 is CASTRRLSGYGYTF. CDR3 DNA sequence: TGTGCCAGCACGCGAAGACTATCAGGGTATGGCTACACCTTC.

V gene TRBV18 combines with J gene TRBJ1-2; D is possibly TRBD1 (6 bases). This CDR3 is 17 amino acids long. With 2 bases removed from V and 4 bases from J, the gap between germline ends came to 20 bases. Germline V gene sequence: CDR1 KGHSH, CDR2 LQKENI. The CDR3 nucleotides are TGTGCCAGCTCACCAGGGGGCACACCTCTTGGGGGCTATGGCTACACCTTC. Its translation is CASSPGGTPLGGYGYTF.

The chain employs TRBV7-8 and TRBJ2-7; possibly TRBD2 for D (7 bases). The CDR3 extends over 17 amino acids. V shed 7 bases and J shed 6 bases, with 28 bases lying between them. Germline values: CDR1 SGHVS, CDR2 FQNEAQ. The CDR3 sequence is CASTLGGGARPVGEQYF. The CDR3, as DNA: TGTGCCAGCACCCTAGGAGGGGGGGCGCGGCCGGTCGGCGAGCAGTACTTC.

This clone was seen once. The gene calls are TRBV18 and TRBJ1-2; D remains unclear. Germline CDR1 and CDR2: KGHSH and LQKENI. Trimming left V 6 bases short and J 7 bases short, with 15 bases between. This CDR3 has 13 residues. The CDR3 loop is CASSLRGLSGYTF. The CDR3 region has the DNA TGTGCCAGCTCCCTCCGAGGGCTTAGTGGCTACACCTTC.

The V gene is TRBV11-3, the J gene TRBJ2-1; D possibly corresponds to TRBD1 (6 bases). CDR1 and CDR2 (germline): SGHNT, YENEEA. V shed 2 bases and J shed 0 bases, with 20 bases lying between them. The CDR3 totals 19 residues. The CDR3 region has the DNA TGTGCCAGCAGCTTACTCCTAGGACAGTTAAGTTACTCCTACAATGAGCAGTTCTTC. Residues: CASSLLLGQLSYSYNEQFF.

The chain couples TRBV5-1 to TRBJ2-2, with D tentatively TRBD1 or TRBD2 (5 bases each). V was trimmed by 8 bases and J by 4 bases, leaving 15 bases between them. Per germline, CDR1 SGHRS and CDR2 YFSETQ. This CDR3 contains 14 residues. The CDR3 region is CASAPGAVTGELFF. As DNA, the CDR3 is TGCGCCAGTGCTCCCGGGGCGGTCACCGGGGAGCTGTTTTTT. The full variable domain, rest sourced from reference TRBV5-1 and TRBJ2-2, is KAGVTQTPRYLIKTRGQQVTLSCSPISGHRSVSWYQQTPGQGLQFLFEYFSETQRNKGNFPGRFSGRQFSNSRSEMNVSTLELGDSALYLCASAPGAVTGELFFGEGSRLTVL.

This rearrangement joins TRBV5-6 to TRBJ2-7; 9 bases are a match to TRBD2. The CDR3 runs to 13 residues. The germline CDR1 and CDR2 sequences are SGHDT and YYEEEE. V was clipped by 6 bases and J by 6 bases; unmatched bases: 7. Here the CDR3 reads CASTFSGGGEQYV. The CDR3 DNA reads TGTGCCAGCACCTTTAGCGGGGGAGGCGAGCAGTACGTC.

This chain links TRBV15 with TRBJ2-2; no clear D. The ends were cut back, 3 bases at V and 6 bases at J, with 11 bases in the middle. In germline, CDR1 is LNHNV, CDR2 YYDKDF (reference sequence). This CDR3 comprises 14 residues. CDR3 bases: TGTGCCACCAGCAGGCCGCTTGGGCCCGGGGAGCTGTTTTTT. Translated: CATSRPLGPGELFF.

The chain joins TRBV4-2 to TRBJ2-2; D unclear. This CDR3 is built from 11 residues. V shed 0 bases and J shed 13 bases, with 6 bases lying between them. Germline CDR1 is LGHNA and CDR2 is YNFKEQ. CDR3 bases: TGTGCCAGCAGCCAAGATACGGGGCTGTTTTTT. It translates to CASSQDTGLFF.

CDR3 protein: CASSLGPGLGDQPQHF. The CDR3 DNA sequence: TGTGCCAGCAGCTTGGGACCGGGCCTCGGGGATCAGCCCCAGCATTTT. The chain recombines TRBV5-4 with TRBJ1-5; D is uncertain. The CDR3 is 16 residues long. The V and J ends lost 0 bases and 5 bases respectively, with 15 bases between them. Germline CDR1 and CDR2: SGHNT and YYREEE (reference sequence).

The CDR3 DNA reads TGCGCCAGCAGACCAGGGGGAGAGATTGTCAATGAGCAGTTCTTC. It encodes CASRPGGEIVNEQFF. The rearrangement links TRBV5-1 to TRBJ2-1, with 7 positions matching TRBD1. The CDR3 loop spans 15 amino acids. Per the germline V gene, CDR1 is SGHRS and CDR2 is YFSETQ. Unmatched junction bases numbered 11, after V lost 5 bases and J lost 6 bases.

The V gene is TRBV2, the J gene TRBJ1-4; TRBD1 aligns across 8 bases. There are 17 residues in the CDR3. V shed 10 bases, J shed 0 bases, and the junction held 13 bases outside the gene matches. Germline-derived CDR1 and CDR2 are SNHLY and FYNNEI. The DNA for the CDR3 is TGTGCCACTCAGACAGGGGCCCGAGTTGCAACTAATGAAAAACTGTTTTTT. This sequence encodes CATQTGARVATNEKLFF. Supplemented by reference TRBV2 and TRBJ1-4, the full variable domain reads EPEVTQTPSHQVTQMGQEVILRCVPISNHLYFYWYRQILGQKVEFLVSFYNNEISEKSEIFDDQFSVERPDGSNFTLKIRSTKLEDSAMYFCATQTGARVATNEKLFFGSGTQLSVL.

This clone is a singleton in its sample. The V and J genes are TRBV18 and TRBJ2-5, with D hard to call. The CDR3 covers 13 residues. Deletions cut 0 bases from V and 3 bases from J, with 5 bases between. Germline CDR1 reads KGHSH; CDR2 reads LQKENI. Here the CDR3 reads CASSPPVEETQYF. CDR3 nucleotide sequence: TGTGCCAGCTCACCACCCGTTGAAGAGACCCAGTACTTC.

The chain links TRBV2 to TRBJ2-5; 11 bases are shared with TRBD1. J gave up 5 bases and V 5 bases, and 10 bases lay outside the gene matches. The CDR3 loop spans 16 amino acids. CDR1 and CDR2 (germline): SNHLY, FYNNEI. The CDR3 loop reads CASSQTGTGGRETQYF. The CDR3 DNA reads TGTGCCAGCAGTCAAACCGGGACAGGGGGAAGGGAGACCCAGTACTTC.

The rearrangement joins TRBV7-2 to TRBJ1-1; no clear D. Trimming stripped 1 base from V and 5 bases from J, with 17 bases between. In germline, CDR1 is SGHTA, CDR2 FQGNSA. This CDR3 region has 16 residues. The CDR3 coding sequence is TGTGCCAGCAGCTTAGTAACAGCCCCCAAAGGGACTGAAGCTTTCTTT. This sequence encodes CASSLVTAPKGTEAFF.

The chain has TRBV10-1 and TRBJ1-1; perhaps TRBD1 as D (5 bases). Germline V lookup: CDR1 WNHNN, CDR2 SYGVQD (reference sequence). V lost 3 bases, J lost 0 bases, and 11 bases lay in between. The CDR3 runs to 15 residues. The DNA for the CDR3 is TGCGCCAGCAGTGACCGACAGAATATGAACACTGAAGCTTTCTTT. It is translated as CASSDRQNMNTEAFF.

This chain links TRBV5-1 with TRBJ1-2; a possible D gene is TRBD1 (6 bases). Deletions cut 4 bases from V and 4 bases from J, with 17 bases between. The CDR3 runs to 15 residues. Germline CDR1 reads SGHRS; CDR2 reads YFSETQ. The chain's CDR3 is CASSVGHTQGYGYTF. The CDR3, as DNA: TGCGCCAGCAGCGTGGGACACACCCAAGGCTATGGCTACACCTTC.